This record concerns one T cell receptor (beta chain) sequence. This CDR3 has 16 residues. Germline V gene sequence: CDR1 LGHDT, CDR2 YNNKEL (reference sequence). The V gene end was trimmed by 4 bases and the J gene end by 10 bases; junction bases not matched to a gene: 14. Generated by immunoSEQ multiplex PCR, the TCRdb table keeps only in-frame clones and is missing some. The sample lists around 310,000 clones, approximately 92% seen once, with approximately 7.5% in the top ten. The entry originates in a study of blood T cell repertoires in COVID-19. Sequencing was done on a sample of peripheral blood. The chain employs TRBV3-1 (or the pseudogene TRBV3-2) and TRBJ2-4, with TRBD1 matching over 9 bases. This sequence was found in a woman in her 30s with COVID-19, enrolled during active disease. CDR3 sequence (DNA): TGTGCCAGCAGCCCTCGGACGGGACAGGGTCATGGGATTCAGTACTTC. Amino acid sequence: CASSPRTGQGHGIQYF.